What follows are 9 T cell receptor beta chains derived from one specimen sequenced in a study of blood T cells in healthy people across ages. The authors ran a second PCR of 7 to 11 cycles using a sample-barcoded 5' primer and a J-beta primer mix. Each CDR3 protein gets one entry after TCRdb re-called the 5' RACE reads with MiXCR. This table holds hundreds of thousands of distinct CDR3 sequences, nearly 25% found once. These data were also filed under a second study, of T cells of mothers and their children.

The sample comprised blood. Source of these receptors: a boy between 5 and 17 years old in good health.

This clonotype was seen a few times. The chain has TRBV9 and TRBJ2-5, with D possibly called TRBD1 or TRBD2 (5 bases each). The CDR3 sequence is 17 residues long. V was pared by 3 bases and J by 1 base, with 19 bases between. CDR1 and CDR2 from the germline V gene are SGDLS and YYNGEE. The CDR3 sequence is CASSGYSGEGFQETQYF. The DNA for the CDR3 is TGTGCCAGCAGCGGGTATTCCGGAGAGGGGTTCCAAGAGACCCAGTACTTC. Filled out from reference TRBV9 and TRBJ2-5, the complete variable domain reads DSGVTQTPKHLITATGQRVTLRCSPRSGDLSVYWYQQSLDQGLQFLIQYYNGEERAKGNILERFSAQQFPDLHSELNLSSLELGDSALYFCASSGYSGEGFQETQYFGPGTRLLVL.

The chain links TRBV27 to TRBJ2-5, with TRBD2 matching 14 bases. The DNA end favors TRBJ2-1, so the J call may be wrong. Per germline, CDR1 MNHEY and CDR2 SMNVEV (reference sequence). The CDR3 has 19 amino acids. The CDR3 sequence is CASGIPGLAGDVGLDEQFF. As DNA, the CDR3 is TGTGCCAGCGGGATTCCGGGACTAGCGGGAGATGTGGGTCTCGATGAGCAGTTCTTC.

This clonotype was found once. J is TRBJ2-3 and V is TRBV7-2; D is unresolved. V gave up 1 base and J gave up 3 bases, with 14 bases separating them. This CDR3 contains 16 residues. Germline V gene sequence: CDR1 SGHTA, CDR2 FQGNSA. The CDR3 here is CASSLEVRFGTDTQYF. The CDR3 nucleotides read TGTGCCAGCAGCTTAGAGGTCAGGTTCGGGACAGATACGCAGTATTTT.

This clonotype was detected ten times or more. The chain couples TRBV7-2 to TRBJ1-6; D is possibly TRBD1 (5 bases). The CDR3 totals 14 residues. V lost 3 bases to trimming and J lost 9 bases, with 12 bases between them. CDR1 is SGHTA, CDR2 FQGNSA, per germline. CDR3 sequence (DNA): TGTGCCAGCAGCTTCGGAGGGGTTAGTTCACCCCTCCACTTT. As protein: CASSFGGVSSPLHF.

This chain uses TRBV2 with TRBJ1-1, with TRBD1 identical over 10 bases. V shed 7 bases, J shed 5 bases, and the junction held 4 bases outside the gene matches. Germline-derived CDR1 and CDR2 are SNHLY and FYNNEI. This CDR3 spans 13 amino acids. The CDR3 region is CASNPGQGTEAFF. The CDR3 DNA follows: TGTGCCAGCAACCCGGGACAGGGGACTGAAGCTTTCTTT.

This clonotype was counted only a few times. V is TRBV7-2 and J is TRBJ2-5; 10 positions agree with TRBD2. Germline V lookup: CDR1 SGHTA, CDR2 FQGNSA. J was trimmed by 5 bases and V by 6 bases; bases with no gene match: 9. The CDR3 has 15 residues. CDR3 region: CASSFNPGLAETQYF. The CDR3 nucleotides read TGTGCCAGCAGTTTTAATCCGGGACTAGCGGAGACCCAGTACTTC.

This clonotype has more than one count but fewer than ten. The chain combines TRBV5-5 with TRBJ2-1; D possibly corresponds to TRBD1 (5 bases). Germline V gene lookup returns CDR1 SGHKS and CDR2 YYEKEE (reference sequence). The CDR3 sequence is 15 residues long. V lost 0 bases and J 0 bases, leaving 7 bases between the germline ends. The CDR3 nucleotides read TGTGCCAGCAGCTTGGGACAGAGCTCCTACAATGAGCAGTTCTTC. Its translation is CASSLGQSSYNEQFF. The full variable domain, rest sourced from reference TRBV5-5 and TRBJ2-1, is DAGVTQSPTHLIKTRGQQVTLRCSPISGHKSVSWYQQVLGQGPQFIFQYYEKEERGRGNFPDRFSARQFPNYSSELNVNALLLGDSALYLCASSLGQSSYNEQFFGPGTRLTVL.

This clonotype was counted a few times. The rearrangement uses TRBV27 and TRBJ2-6, with D tentatively TRBD1 or TRBD2 (5 bases each). With 7 bases removed from V and 1 base from J, the gap between germline ends came to 14 bases. CDR1 and CDR2 from the germline V gene are MNHEY and SMNVEV (reference sequence). This CDR3 region has 16 residues. CDR3 in amino acids: CASTRMGDSGANVLTF. CDR3 coding DNA: TGTGCCAGCACTCGCATGGGGGATTCTGGGGCCAACGTCCTGACTTTC.

The rearrangement uses TRBV25-1 and TRBJ2-5, with D hard to call. This CDR3 spans 10 amino acids. The germline gives CDR1 MGHDK, CDR2 SYGVNS. The ends were cut back, 6 bases at V and 7 bases at J, with 6 bases in the middle. The CDR3 DNA reads TGTGCCAGCAGGGAAGGGACCCAGTACTTC. Translated: CASREGTQYF. Looking up the rest from reference TRBV25-1 and TRBJ2-5 gives the full variable domain: EADIYQTPRYLVIGTGKKITLECSQTMGHDKMYWYQQDPGMELHLIHYSYGVNSTEKGDLSSESTVSRIRTEHFPLTLESARPSHTSQYLCASREGTQYFGPGTRLLVL.